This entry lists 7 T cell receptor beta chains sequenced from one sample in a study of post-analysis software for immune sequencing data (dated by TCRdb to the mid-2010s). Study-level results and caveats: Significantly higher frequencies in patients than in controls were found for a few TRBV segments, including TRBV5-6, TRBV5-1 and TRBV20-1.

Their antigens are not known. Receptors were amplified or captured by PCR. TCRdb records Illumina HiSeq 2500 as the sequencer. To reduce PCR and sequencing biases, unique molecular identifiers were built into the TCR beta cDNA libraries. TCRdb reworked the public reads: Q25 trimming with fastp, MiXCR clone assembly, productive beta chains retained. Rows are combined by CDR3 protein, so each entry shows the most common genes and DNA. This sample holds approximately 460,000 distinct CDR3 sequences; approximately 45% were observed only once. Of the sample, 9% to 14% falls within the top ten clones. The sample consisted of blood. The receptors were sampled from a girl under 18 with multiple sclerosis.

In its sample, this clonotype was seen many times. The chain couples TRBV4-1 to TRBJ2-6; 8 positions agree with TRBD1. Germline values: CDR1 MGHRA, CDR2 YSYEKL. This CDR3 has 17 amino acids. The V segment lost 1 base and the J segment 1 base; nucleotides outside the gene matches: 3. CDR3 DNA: TGCGCCAGCAGCCAAGTTGGACAGGGATCTGGGGCCAACGTCCTGACTTTC. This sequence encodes CASSQVGQGSGANVLTF.

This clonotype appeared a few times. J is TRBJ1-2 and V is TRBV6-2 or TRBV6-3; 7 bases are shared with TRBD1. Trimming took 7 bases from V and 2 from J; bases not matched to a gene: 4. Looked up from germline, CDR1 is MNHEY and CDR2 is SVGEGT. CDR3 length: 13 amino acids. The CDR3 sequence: CASTRDRNYGYTF. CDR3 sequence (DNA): TGTGCCAGCACCCGGGACAGAAACTATGGCTACACCTTC.

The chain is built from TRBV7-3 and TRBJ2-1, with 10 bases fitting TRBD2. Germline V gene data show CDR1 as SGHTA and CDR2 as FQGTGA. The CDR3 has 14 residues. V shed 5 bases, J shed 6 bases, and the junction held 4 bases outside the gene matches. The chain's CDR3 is CASSPSSGSNEQFF. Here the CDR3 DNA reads TGTGCCAGCAGCCCGTCTAGCGGGAGCAATGAGCAGTTCTTC.

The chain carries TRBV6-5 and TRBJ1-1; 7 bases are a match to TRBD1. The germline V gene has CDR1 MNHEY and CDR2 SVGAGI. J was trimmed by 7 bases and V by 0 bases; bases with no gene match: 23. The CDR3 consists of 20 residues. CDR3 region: CASSYSIPAMHRGFEDEAFF. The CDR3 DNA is TGTGCCAGCAGTTACTCAATTCCAGCGATGCACAGGGGATTTGAGGATGAAGCTTTCTTT.

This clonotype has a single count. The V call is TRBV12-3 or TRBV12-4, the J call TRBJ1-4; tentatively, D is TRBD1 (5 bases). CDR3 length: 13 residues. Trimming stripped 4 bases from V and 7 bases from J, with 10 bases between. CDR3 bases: TGTGCCAGCAGTTACCAGGGAGGTGAAAAACTGTTTTTT. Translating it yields CASSYQGGEKLFF.

The CDR3 spells CASSQTIAGGGWEDTQYF. CDR3 nucleotides: TGCGCCAGCAGCCAAACCATAGCGGGAGGCGGGTGGGAAGATACGCAGTATTTT. This chain uses TRBV4-1 with TRBJ2-3; the match to TRBD2 covers 10 bases. Germline V CDR1 and CDR2: MGHRA, YSYEKL. Trimming at V came to 2 bases and at J to 5 bases, leaving 13 bases not matched to a gene. This CDR3 is built from 18 residues.

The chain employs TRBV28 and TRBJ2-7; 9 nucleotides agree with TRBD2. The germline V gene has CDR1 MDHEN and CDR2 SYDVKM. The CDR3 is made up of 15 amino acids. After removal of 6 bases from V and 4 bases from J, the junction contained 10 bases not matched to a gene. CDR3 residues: CASSLAGAPSYEQYF. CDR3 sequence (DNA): TGTGCCAGCAGCTTAGCGGGAGCACCTTCTTACGAGCAGTACTTC.